This T cell receptor (beta chain) was captured in a study of siplizumab effects on memory and regulatory T cells. Assays examined about 100,000 TCR templates per sample. The protocol was immunoSEQ multiplex PCR, while the TCRdb copy is restricted to in-frame clones and leaves out a portion. The profile shows about 120,000 clones, just over 90% of them singletons. The sample consisted of non-Treg CD4+ T cells sorted from blood. The source is a human donor in good health.

The CDR3 coding sequence is TGTGCCAGCAGCTTCTGGCGCTCCCAGGGGCAGTTCTTC. It yields the protein CASSFWRSQGQFF. V and J are TRBV13 and TRBJ2-1; maybe TRBD1 (5 bases). Trimming took off 3 bases at V and 12 bases at J, with 15 bases between the two ends. Germline V gives CDR1 PRHDT, CDR2 FYEKMQ (reference sequence). There are 13 residues in the CDR3.